The TCR beta chain under discussion was sequenced for a study of T cell clones after liver transplantation (dated by TCRdb to the late 2010s). Study-wide context: ITN030ST, the source of the samples, was a randomized trial that attempted immunosuppression withdrawal within 2 years of liver transplantation. After a pre-transplant mixed lymphocyte reaction, TCRbeta sequencing was used to pinpoint donor-reactive T cell clones, which were subsequently tracked in post-transplant blood. Third party-reactive TCRbeta sequences were also identified from pre-transplant MLRs to serve as an antigen-independent comparator for donor-reactive sequences. Three of the eight recipients were HCV-positive; the others were transplanted for non-autoimmune, non-viral indications. The subjects received no induction therapy and were kept on standard immunosuppression until randomization at 12-24 months post-transplant. Tolerance was defined as complete withdrawal of immunosuppression for at least one year without a rise in liver enzymes beyond twice the upper limit of normal. Blood samples were collected pre-transplant, then pre-randomization ahead of withdrawal, and finally post-randomization once withdrawal had either been completed or failed. The study cohort included 8 liver transplant recipients, of whom 3 were classified as tolerant and 5 as non-tolerant.

Sample time point, as interpreted from the label and publication: pre-transplant. Thawed unstimulated PBMCs were stained for CD3, CD4 and CD8 and FACS-sorted into CD3+CD4+ and CD3+CD8+ populations. Each of the 8 studied subjects was randomized to immunosuppression withdrawal. Genomic DNA was isolated with the Qiagen DNeasy Blood and Tissue Kit. Here is what the overall study found, with its caveats: In 5 of 8 subjects, circulating donor-reactive CD4 TCRbeta sequences decreased significantly after transplant, regardless of tolerance or HCV status. In two subjects, low numbers of available donor cells limited the measurable donor-reactive repertoire. When repertoire turnover was accounted for, significantly reduced detection of donor-reactive sequences was found in 7 of 8 subjects for CD4 and in 8 of 8 subjects for CD8. The conclusions were preliminary, being limited by small, heterogeneous patient numbers and by non-standardized post-transplant time points. The decline in donor-reactive sequences exceeded the decline in third party-reactive sequences, suggesting partial antigen-specific deletion that was unrelated to withdrawal success. Since no allograft tissue specimens were available, donor-reactive T cells may have migrated into the graft instead of being deleted.

High-throughput TCRbeta CDR3 sequencing of frozen genomic DNA was performed by immunoSEQ, with PCR amplification, mapping, bias correction and internal controls included. The study's own analysis went as follows. Productive rearrangements were retained, and unique TCRbeta sequences were defined by the CDR3 nucleotide sequence together with the V and J gene. For classification of a sequence as donor-reactive, at least 5-fold expansion in CFSE-low cells relative to unstimulated pre-transplant cells and a frequency of at least 0.01% were required. Minimum frequency thresholds were set for each subject on the basis of the unstimulated sample with the lowest template count, so that a detection power of at least 90% was ensured. Jensen-Shannon divergence between the top 1000 TCRbeta sequences post-transplant and pre-transplant was used to measure repertoire turnover. Two-sided Fisher's exact tests were used to test for changes in how often donor-reactive sequences were detected. TCRdb holds this immuneACCESS table with in-frame rearrangements only. Some clones are missing; in checked studies, unresolved V genes explain under half, and the rest has no known cause. D and trimming were read from the DNA, whereas the V and J calls and clone size are those reported in that table. Across this sample there are roughly 70,000 clones, with 80% seen only once. The top ten constitute roughly 0.54% of the sample.

As to this clone: Its antigen is unknown. One base away there is no much larger clone; base qualities are not given.

From its cysteine to its phenylalanine, the CDR3 spans 16 amino acids. Solely the CDR3 DNA is kept, with 48 bases framed from the first base. From a lookup of the germline V gene, CDR1 and CDR2 are SGHAT and FQNNGV. Trimming removed 5 bases from V and 4 bases from J, leaving 21 bases between the germline ends. The chain is assembled from TRBV11-2 and TRBJ2-7; possibly the D gene is TRBD2, per 5 matching bases. The sequencing used CD4+ T cells from blood, collected before liver transplant. This sequence originates from a human donor who received a liver transplant. Here the CDR3 is given as CASSGLRRSLGYEQYF. The sequenced DNA is TGTGCCAGCAGCGGACTCCGCCGCTCCCTCGGGTACGAGCAGTACTTC.